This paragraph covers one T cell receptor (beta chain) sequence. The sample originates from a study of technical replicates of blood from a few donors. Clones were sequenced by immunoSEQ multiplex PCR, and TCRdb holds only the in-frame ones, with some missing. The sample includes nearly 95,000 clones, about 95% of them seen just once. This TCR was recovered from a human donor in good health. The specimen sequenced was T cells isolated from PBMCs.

The CDR3 loop is CATSSGRAFEQFF. CDR3 bases: TGTGCCACGTCTAGCGGGAGGGCATTCGAGCAGTTCTTC. V and J are TRBV19 and TRBJ2-1; 12 nucleotides line up with TRBD2. Trimming removed 10 bases from V and 10 bases from J; junction bases left unmatched: 8. This CDR3 region has 13 residues. Germline assignment: CDR1 LNHDA and CDR2 SQIVND (reference sequence).